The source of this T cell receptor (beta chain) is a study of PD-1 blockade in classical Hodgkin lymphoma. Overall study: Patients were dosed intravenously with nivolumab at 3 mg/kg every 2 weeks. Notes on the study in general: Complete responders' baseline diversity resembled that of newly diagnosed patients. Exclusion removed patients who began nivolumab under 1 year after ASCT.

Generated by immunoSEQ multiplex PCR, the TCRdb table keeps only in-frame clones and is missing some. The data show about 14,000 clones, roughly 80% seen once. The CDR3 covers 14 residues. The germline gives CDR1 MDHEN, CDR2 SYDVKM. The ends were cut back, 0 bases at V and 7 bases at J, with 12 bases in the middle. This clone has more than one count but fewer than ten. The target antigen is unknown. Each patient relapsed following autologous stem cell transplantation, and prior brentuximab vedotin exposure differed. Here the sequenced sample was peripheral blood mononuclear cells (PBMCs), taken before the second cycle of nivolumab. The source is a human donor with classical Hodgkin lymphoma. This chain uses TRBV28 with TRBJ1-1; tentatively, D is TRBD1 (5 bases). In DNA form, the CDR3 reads TGTGCCAGCAGTTTATGGGGACCAATTATTGAAGCTTTCTTT. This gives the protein CASSLWGPIIEAFF. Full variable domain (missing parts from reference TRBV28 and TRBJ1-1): DVKVTQSSRYLVKRTGEKVFLECVQDMDHENMFWYRQDPGLGLRLIYFSYDVKMKEKGDIPEGYSVSREKKERFSLILESASTNQTSMYLCASSLWGPIIEAFFGQGTRLTVV.